This is a list of T cell receptor beta chains from one sample in a study of blood T cell repertoires in COVID-19. Generated by immunoSEQ multiplex PCR, the TCRdb table keeps only in-frame clones and is missing some. The repertoire holds 62,000 or so clones, with 78% as singletons. Sequenced input: peripheral blood. The receptor set was obtained from a man aged 55 to 70 with COVID-19, enrolled during active disease. Each CDR3 is given with its conserved first and last residue. Clone size is stated in some rows and not others, as once, few, many or a class when expanded.

length | size | V | CDR3
17 | few | TRBV9 | CASSQNLAGGNTGELFF
14 | NA | TRBV11-2 | CASSFPGNTDTQYF
13 | NA | TRBV30 | CAWKDRANTEAFF
15 | once | TRBV2 | CASSVSGAAAWEQYF
12 | NA | TRBV5-1 | CASSLAKETQYF
14 | NA | TRBV6-6 | CASSSSGRGETQYF
13 | few | TRBV19 | CASAHRGSQPQHF
15 | NA | TRBV6-4 | CASSAQMGPQETQYF
15 | NA | TRBV6-5 | CASSPGLAAIMTQYF
14 | NA | TRBV7-2 | CASSLGSIYNEQFF
15 | NA | TRBV5-4 | CASSPYRGGFNEQFF
14 | NA | TRBV6-4 | CASRSQGGGTEAFF
16 | NA | TRBV4-2 | CASSQDTILNTGELFF
14 | NA | TRBV7-9 | CASTYGQGEKPQHF
14 | NA | TRBV5-4 | CASSEGVGNYEQYF
17 | NA | TRBV5-6 | CASSLRSRGGNAYEQYF
14 | NA | TRBV5-1 | CASSIPGQGTEAFF
14 | NA | TRBV4-2 | CASSQSTGVYGYTF
15 | NA | TRBV4-2 | CASSHSRASTGELFF
15 | NA | TRBV13 | CASSFGGSNTGELFF
14 | NA | TRBV6-5 | CASRTPGQGSEQYF
16 | NA | TRBV12-5 | CASGLRQVRGADTQYF
14 | NA | TRBV2 | CAAASGGGSGELFF
16 | NA | TRBV5-1 | CASSLATGSVWETQYF
13 | NA | TRBV7-2 | CASSFTLGDTQYF
14 | NA | TRBV5-4 | CASSSRTHTYEQYF
18 | few | TRBV6-6 | CASSRKTGTYSGANVLTF
15 | NA | TRBV2 | CASSLDRATDYEQYF
13 | NA | TRBV6-1 | CASSERGAHGYTF
15 | NA | TRBV5-1 | CASSLVTGGRETQYF
15 | once | TRBV14 | CASSQAGGLLYEQYF
13 | NA | TRBV28 | CASSLNRQGGYTF
19 | NA | TRBV6-2/TRBV6-3 | CASSYYSSTGGRDTDTQYF
17 | NA | TRBV21-1 | CASSKEGAGEVRNEQYF
13 | NA | TRBV3-1/TRBV3-2 | CASSRPDTGIQYF
15 | NA | TRBV2 | CASTITGNPYNEQFF
15 | NA | TRBV30 | CAWSATRQGFYEQYF
11 | once | TRBV10-2 | CAIRSGETQYF
14 | NA | TRBV24-1 | CATTGTGDTGELFF
15 | NA | TRBV7-2 | CASSLVLTGNQPQHF
15 | NA | TRBV21-1 | CASSRTGRGTDTQYF
15 | NA | TRBV5-4 | CASSFPGQPTDTQYF
15 | NA | TRBV6-5 | CASSYSYGINEKLFF
15 | NA | TRBV6-5 | CASSRDRGASYEQYF
13 | NA | TRBV2 | CASSEDRDYEAFF
16 | NA | TRBV27 | CASSFSWAGFRETQYF
16 | NA | TRBV4-1 | CASSQDLGGRAGEQFF
15 | once | TRBV30 | CAWITGTSGYNEQFF
11 | once | TRBV29-1 | CSVGRGGEAFF
12 | NA | TRBV30 | CAWSPSHSPLHF
13 | NA | TRBV29-1 | CSVGLAGTYEQYF
13 | NA | TRBV4-1 | CASSGGGGQPQHF
13 | NA | TRBV4-2 | CASSQSSNQPQHF